These 16 T cell receptor beta chains share one sample of origin, sequenced in a study of T-cell memory formation after mild COVID-19. TCRdb passed the 5' RACE reads through MiXCR, listing each CDR3 protein once. The table lists 150,000 or so distinct CDR3 sequences, about 14% of them singletons, with 12% to 15% in the top ten. Specimen: PBMCs or a T cell subset sorted from them (not recorded which). The origin of the receptors is an adult woman who had mild COVID-19 (a few samples of this study predate the infection). Cell type and time point are not known.

With regard to this clonotype: It is unclear where the CDR3 begins or ends on the DNA, so no DNA is shown, and the CDR3 is as TCRdb lists it. The chain links TRBV12-3 or TRBV12-4 to TRBJ1-5; TRBD1 is the table's D call, not checked against the DNA. The CDR3 region is 15 residues in length, termini included. This chain's CDR3 is CASSSSTGGFQPQHF.

V is TRBV5-1 and J is TRBJ2-1, with a possible D match to TRBD2 (6 bases). Germline-derived CDR1 and CDR2 are SGHRS and YFSETQ. The CDR3 is 15 residues long. The V end was cut by 0 bases, the J end by 5 bases, with 12 bases between. This chain's CDR3 is CASSLVLAPNNEQFF. The CDR3 nucleotides are TGCGCCAGCAGCTTGGTTCTAGCGCCGAACAATGAGCAGTTCTTC.

This clonotype showed up just a few times. The rearrangement uses TRBV5-1 and TRBJ2-7; D is unclear. The V and J ends lost 0 bases and 5 bases respectively, with 12 bases between them. CDR1 is SGHRS, CDR2 YFSETQ, per germline. CDR3 size: 14 residues. The CDR3 loop reads CASSLEVSRDEQYF. In DNA form, the CDR3 reads TGCGCCAGCAGCTTGGAGGTATCTCGGGACGAGCAGTACTTC.

The V gene is TRBV6-5, the J gene TRBJ1-5; D gene ambiguous. The V gene's germline CDR1 is MNHEY and CDR2 SVGAGI. V gave up 2 bases and J gave up 7 bases, with 12 bases separating them. The CDR3 has 14 residues. The CDR3 region is CASSYNGHQQPQHF. The CDR3 DNA reads as TGTGCCAGCAGTTACAATGGGCACCAACAGCCCCAGCATTTT.

The chain recombines TRBV12-3 or TRBV12-4 with TRBJ2-2; unclear D gene. The CDR3 covers 15 residues. Trimming cost V 6 bases and J 8 bases, with 19 bases left between them. CDR3 coding DNA: TGTGCCAGCAGCCTGGGAATACTGGGGTCGGGGGAGCTGTTTTTT. Translating it yields CASSLGILGSGELFF.

This clonotype showed up just a few times. The chain has TRBV24-1 and TRBJ1-2; weak D call: TRBD1 (6 bases). The CDR3 runs to 15 residues. The V end lost 4 bases, the J end lost 10 bases, and 21 bases lay between the germline ends. Germline V CDR1 and CDR2: KGHDR, SFDVKD. CDR3 protein: CATSESTGTPTIYTF. In DNA form, the CDR3 reads TGTGCCACCAGTGAATCTACCGGGACACCGACCATCTACACCTTC.

The J gene is TRBJ2-7, the V gene TRBV6-2 or TRBV6-3; D unclear. The CDR3 has 12 amino acids. With 8 bases removed from V and 6 bases from J, the gap between germline ends came to 14 bases. Per germline, CDR1 MNHEY and CDR2 SVGEGT. CDR3 in DNA: TGTGCCAGCGTAAGAATTCAGAGCGAGCAGTACTTC. Translating gives CASVRIQSEQYF.

In this sample, this clonotype turned up a few times. The rearrangement links TRBV6-5 to TRBJ1-5; possible D gene TRBD1, 5 bases. Trimming stripped 5 bases from V and 0 bases from J, with 14 bases between. The CDR3 covers 16 residues. The germline CDR1 and CDR2 sequences are MNHEY and SVGAGI. The CDR3 protein is CASSPTGGNSNQPQHF. The CDR3 DNA sequence: TGTGCCAGCAGTCCCACCGGGGGGAATAGCAATCAGCCCCAGCATTTT.

This clonotype was detected only a few times. This chain joins TRBV7-9 and TRBJ2-7, with 9 nucleotides matching TRBD1. In germline, CDR1 is SEHNR, CDR2 FQNEAQ (reference sequence). The CDR3 sequence is 15 residues long. The V and J ends lost 3 bases and 2 bases, in that order; junction bases with no gene match: 5. CDR3 sequence (DNA): TGTGCCAGCAGCTTGGGGACAGGGAGAGCCTACGAGCAGTACTTC. It specifies CASSLGTGRAYEQYF. The full variable domain, rest sourced from reference TRBV7-9 and TRBJ2-7, is DTGVSQNPRHKITKRGQNVTFRCDPISEHNRLYWYRQTLGQGPEFLTYFQNEAQLEKSRLLSDRFSAERPKGSFSTLEIQRTEQGDSAMYLCASSLGTGRAYEQYFGPGTRLTVT.

This clonotype showed up just a few times. This chain connects TRBV4-1 to TRBJ2-3; D may be TRBD1 or TRBD2 (5 bases each). Germline lookup yields CDR1 MGHRA and CDR2 YSYEKL. V was pared by 1 base and J by 4 bases, with 12 bases between. CDR3 length: 15 residues. Here the CDR3 reads CASSQGGWVPDTQYF. CDR3 DNA sequence: TGCGCCAGCAGCCAAGGGGGGTGGGTCCCAGATACGCAGTATTTT.

The table lists this clonotype with a few counts. This chain uses TRBV9 with TRBJ2-1; 8 nucleotides agree with TRBD2. This CDR3 region has 16 residues. Germline assignment: CDR1 SGDLS and CDR2 YYNGEE. The ends lost 4 bases at V and 5 bases at J; junction bases unmatched: 11. The CDR3 is CASSPRVAGTNNEQFF. The CDR3 DNA sequence: TGTGCCAGCAGCCCTCGGGTAGCGGGGACGAACAATGAGCAGTTCTTC. Looking up the rest from reference TRBV9 and TRBJ2-1 gives the full variable domain: DSGVTQTPKHLITATGQRVTLRCSPRSGDLSVYWYQQSLDQGLQFLIQYYNGEERAKGNILERFSAQQFPDLHSELNLSSLELGDSALYFCASSPRVAGTNNEQFFGPGTRLTVL.

The chain employs TRBV5-1 and TRBJ1-3; perhaps TRBD1 as D (5 bases). Trimming took off 6 bases at V and 0 bases at J, with 13 bases between the two ends. This CDR3 comprises 15 residues. Germline-derived CDR1 and CDR2 are SGHRS and YFSETQ. This CDR3 is CASTSDTYSGNTIYF. DNA for the CDR3: TGCGCCAGCACCTCGGACACCTACTCTGGAAACACCATATATTTT.

This clonotype was detected a few times. This chain uses TRBV25-1 with TRBJ2-2, with D perhaps matching TRBD2 (5 bases). The CDR3 covers 14 residues. V was cut by 7 bases and J by 5 bases, with 14 bases left in between. Germline V CDR1 and CDR2: MGHDK, SYGVNS. CDR3 region: CASTREGPTGELFF. CDR3 in DNA: TGTGCCAGCACTAGAGAGGGCCCTACCGGGGAGCTGTTTTTT.

The rearrangement links TRBV15 to TRBJ2-2; D might be TRBD2 (6 bases). CDR3 size: 17 residues. V lost 0 bases and J 3 bases, leaving 14 bases between the germline ends. The germline V gene encodes CDR1 LNHNV and CDR2 YYDKDF (reference sequence). The DNA for the CDR3 is TGTGCCACCAGCAGAGATTGGAGGGATGGAGACACCGGGGAGCTGTTTTTT. As protein: CATSRDWRDGDTGELFF.

The chain combines TRBV19 with TRBJ2-3; no clear D gene. Germline loops: CDR1 LNHDA, CDR2 SQIVND (reference sequence). Trimming took 5 bases from V and 0 from J, leaving 12 bases between them. This CDR3 spans 15 amino acids. CDR3 nucleotide sequence: TGTGCCAGTAGTCTCGGAGTCCCTAGCACAGATACGCAGTATTTT. Translation gives CASSLGVPSTDTQYF.

At least ten counts were recorded for this clonotype. The CDR3 is CASSLSGTEAFF. The DNA of the CDR3 is TGTGCCAGCAGTTTATCTGGTACTGAAGCTTTCTTT. This chain uses TRBV12-3 or TRBV12-4 with TRBJ1-1; D is undetermined. The V gene lost 2 bases and the J gene lost 5 bases, with 6 bases spanning the gap. The CDR3 loop spans 12 amino acids.